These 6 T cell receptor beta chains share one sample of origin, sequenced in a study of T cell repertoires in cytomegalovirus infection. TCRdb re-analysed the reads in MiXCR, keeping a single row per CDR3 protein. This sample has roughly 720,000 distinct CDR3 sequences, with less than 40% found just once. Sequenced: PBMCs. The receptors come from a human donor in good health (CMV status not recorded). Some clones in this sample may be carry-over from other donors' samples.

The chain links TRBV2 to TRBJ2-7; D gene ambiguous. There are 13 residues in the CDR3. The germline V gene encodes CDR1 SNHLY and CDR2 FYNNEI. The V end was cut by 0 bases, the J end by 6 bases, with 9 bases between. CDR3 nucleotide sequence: TGTGCCAGCAGTGAAGCTGGCACGGGCGAGCAGTACTTC. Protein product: CASSEAGTGEQYF.

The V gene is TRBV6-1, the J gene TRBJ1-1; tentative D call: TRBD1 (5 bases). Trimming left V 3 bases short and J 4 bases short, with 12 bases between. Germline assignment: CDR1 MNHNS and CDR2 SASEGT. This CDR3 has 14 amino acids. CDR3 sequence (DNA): TGTGCCAGCAGTGAGAGGGGTTACGTCACTGAAGCTTTCTTT. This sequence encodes CASSERGYVTEAFF.

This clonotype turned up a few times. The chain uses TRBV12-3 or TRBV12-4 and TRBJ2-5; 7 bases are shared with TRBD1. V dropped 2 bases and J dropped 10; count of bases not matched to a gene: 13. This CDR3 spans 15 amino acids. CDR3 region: CASSLKGTANWGQYF. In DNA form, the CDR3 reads TGTGCCAGCAGTTTAAAAGGGACAGCAAATTGGGGCCAGTACTTC.

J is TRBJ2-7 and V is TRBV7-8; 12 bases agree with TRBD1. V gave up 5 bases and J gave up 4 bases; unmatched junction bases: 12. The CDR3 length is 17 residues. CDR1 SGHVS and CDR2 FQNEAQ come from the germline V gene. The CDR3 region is CASSPYPPGQGAYEQYF. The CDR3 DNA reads TGTGCCAGCAGCCCCTATCCCCCGGGACAGGGGGCGTACGAGCAGTACTTC. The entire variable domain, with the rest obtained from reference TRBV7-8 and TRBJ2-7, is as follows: GAGVSQSPRYKVAKRGQDVALRCDPISGHVSLFWYQQALGQGPEFLTYFQNEAQLDKSGLPSDRFFAERPEGSVSTLKIQRTQQEDSAVYLCASSPYPPGQGAYEQYFGPGTRLTVT.

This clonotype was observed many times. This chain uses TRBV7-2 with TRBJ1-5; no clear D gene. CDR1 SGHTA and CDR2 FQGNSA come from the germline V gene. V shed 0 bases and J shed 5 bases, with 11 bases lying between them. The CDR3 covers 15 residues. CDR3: CASSLAGGLDQPQHF. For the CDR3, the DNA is TGTGCCAGCAGCTTAGCGGGTGGGTTAGATCAGCCCCAGCATTTT.

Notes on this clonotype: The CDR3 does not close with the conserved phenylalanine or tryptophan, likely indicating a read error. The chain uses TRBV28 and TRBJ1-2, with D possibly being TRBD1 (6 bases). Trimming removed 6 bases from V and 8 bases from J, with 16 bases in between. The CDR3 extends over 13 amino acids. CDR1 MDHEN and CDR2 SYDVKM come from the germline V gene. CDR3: CASRSGQNWGYTL. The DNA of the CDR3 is TGTGCCAGCAGGTCCGGACAGAATTGGGGCTACACCTTA.